The clone carrying this TCR beta chain came up many times. The antigen is undetermined. These data belong to a study of T cells after yellow fever vaccination. Whole-study results and caveats: Most clones from primary vaccination resurfaced after the booster (around 95% CD4, over 75% CD8). Repertoires obtained by FACS sorting could include abundant clonotypes that entered as contaminants from the bulk population.

TCRdb passed the 5' RACE reads through MiXCR, listing each CDR3 protein once. The repertoire holds roughly 300,000 distinct CDR3 sequences, with 7% to 9% as singletons. V shed 2 bases and J 3 bases; nucleotides not matched to a gene: 13. The CDR3 extends over 17 amino acids. Germline assignment: CDR1 SGHRS and CDR2 YFSETQ. The chain couples TRBV5-1 to TRBJ1-2; 7 nucleotides align to TRBD1. This TCR came from a man aged 18 to 30 who received the YFV17D yellow fever vaccine. The sequences come from PBMCs, collected about 49 days after the first yellow fever vaccination. Written as DNA, the CDR3 is TGCGCCAGCAGCTTCCGGCCCCGGGACAGAGGGGACTATGGCTACACCTTC. Protein: CASSFRPRDRGDYGYTF.